The 28 T cell receptor beta chains below were found in one sample sequenced in a study of blood T cell repertoires in COVID-19. Sequenced by immunoSEQ multiplex PCR; TCRdb stores in-frame clones only, minus some. The sample consists of 60,000 to 85,000 clones, approximately 84% of them appearing once. Sequencing used peripheral blood. These receptors originate from a man in his sixties or seventies with acute or convalescent COVID-19.

The table lists this clone with a count of one. The rearrangement joins TRBV4-2 to TRBJ2-3; TRBD2 matches 14 bases. Germline V gene sequence: CDR1 LGHNA, CDR2 YNFKEQ. The trim removed 0 bases at V and 4 bases at J, leaving 3 bases unmatched. The CDR3 runs to 17 residues. CDR3 sequence: CASSQEPGLAGADTQYF. CDR3 in DNA: TGTGCCAGCAGCCAAGAGCCGGGACTAGCGGGAGCAGATACGCAGTATTTT.

This clone has more than one count but fewer than ten. The chain recombines TRBV15 with TRBJ1-6; D gene unclear. Germline CDR1 and CDR2: LNHNV and YYDKDF (reference sequence). V lost 3 bases and J 7 bases, leaving 16 bases between the germline ends. The CDR3 loop spans 16 amino acids. CDR3 region: CATSSHTLPGNSPLHF. The CDR3, as DNA: TGTGCCACCAGCAGCCACACCCTTCCGGGGAATTCACCCCTCCACTTT.

In this sample, this clone turned up a few times. The rearrangement uses TRBV4-1 and TRBJ1-2; D is undetermined. CDR1 and CDR2 from the germline V gene are MGHRA and YSYEKL. The CDR3 has 13 amino acids. Trimming removed 0 bases at V and 4 bases at J, with 6 bases between. CDR3 region: CASSQDRFYGYTF. The CDR3 nucleotides are TGCGCCAGCAGCCAAGACCGGTTCTATGGCTACACCTTC.

This clone has a single count. The junction does not match germline at one end; this may be a read error. This rearrangement joins TRBV7-7 to TRBJ2-7, with TRBD1 identical over 8 bases. The CDR3 is 15 amino acids. The germline CDR1 and CDR2 sequences are SSHAT and FNYEAQ (reference sequence). The CDR3 here is CASSLNVGQGNEQYF. The CDR3 DNA is TGTGCTAGCAGCTTAAATGTAGGACAGGGCAACGAGCAGTACTTC.

The chain is built from TRBV28 and TRBJ2-5; weak D call: TRBD1 (6 bases). From germline, CDR1 is MDHEN and CDR2 SYDVKM. The V and J ends lost 5 bases and 1 base respectively, with 14 bases between them. The CDR3 runs 15 residues. In nucleotides, the CDR3 is TGTGCCAGCAGTCTAGAGGCCAGGGGCCAAGAGACCCAGTACTTC. Translation: CASSLEARGQETQYF.

The chain has TRBV28 and TRBJ2-7, with 8 bases lining up with TRBD1. Germline V gene sequence: CDR1 MDHEN, CDR2 SYDVKM. V lost 5 bases to trimming and J lost 2 bases; unmatched junction nucleotides: 5. The CDR3 covers 14 residues. CDR3 region: CASSLGTGTYEQYF. For the CDR3, the DNA is TGTGCCAGCAGTCTCGGGACAGGAACCTACGAGCAGTACTTC. Drawing the rest from reference TRBV28 and TRBJ2-7, the complete variable domain is DVKVTQSSRYLVKRTGEKVFLECVQDMDHENMFWYRQDPGLGLRLIYFSYDVKMKEKGDIPEGYSVSREKKERFSLILESASTNQTSMYLCASSLGTGTYEQYFGPGTRLTVT.

The rearrangement links TRBV20-1 to TRBJ1-6; D is unresolved. V was trimmed by 5 bases and J by 16 bases, leaving 15 bases between them. CDR1 DFQATT and CDR2 SNEGSKA come from the germline V gene (reference sequence). The CDR3 length is 11 residues. The CDR3 nucleotides are TGCAGTGCTTACCTTACTACCCGTCTCCACTTT. As protein: CSAYLTTRLHF.

In DNA, the CDR3 is TGTGCCAGCTCACCGACCGGACAGGGAGCCTACGAGCAGTACTTC. Translated: CASSPTGQGAYEQYF. The rearrangement uses TRBV18 and TRBJ2-7, with 8 positions matching TRBD1. The CDR3 extends over 15 amino acids. The germline gives CDR1 KGHSH, CDR2 LQKENI. The ends lost 3 bases at V and 2 bases at J; junction bases unmatched: 6.

The table lists this clone with a count of one. V usage is TRBV5-1 and J usage is TRBJ2-6; D perhaps matches TRBD1 (6 bases). The CDR3 spans 15 residues. V was cut by 1 base and J by 3 bases, with 8 bases left in between. The germline gives CDR1 SGHRS, CDR2 YFSETQ. The CDR3 loop is CASSLTGYGANVLTF. DNA for the CDR3: TGCGCCAGCAGCTTGACAGGGTATGGGGCCAACGTCCTGACTTTC.

Only one count was recorded for this clone. This CDR3 is CASSLGAGGGEQYF. The CDR3 nucleotides read TGTGCCAGCAGCTTAGGAGCGGGAGGAGGTGAGCAGTACTTC. V usage is TRBV7-6 and J usage is TRBJ2-7; 9 positions match TRBD2. The V gene's germline CDR1 is SGHVS and CDR2 FNYEAQ. Trimming removed 1 base from V and 7 bases from J; junction bases left unmatched: 5. This CDR3 region has 14 residues.

V is TRBV29-1 and J is TRBJ2-3; 9 nucleotides line up with TRBD1. Trimming removed 6 bases from V and 2 bases from J; junction bases left unmatched: 6. Germline loops: CDR1 SQVTM, CDR2 ANQGSEA. The CDR3 runs to 14 residues. This CDR3 reads CSVGNRGLTDTQYF. As DNA, the CDR3 is TGCAGCGTGGGGAACAGGGGGCTCACAGATACGCAGTATTTT.

J is TRBJ1-1 and V is TRBV5-8; D gene ambiguous. Germline CDR1 SGHTS, CDR2 YDEGEE. This CDR3 comprises 17 residues. V dropped 0 bases and J dropped 4 bases, with 19 bases sitting between them. The CDR3 coding sequence is TGTGCCAGCAGCTTGGCTCAGGATCAAAGGTATGCCACTGAAGCTTTCTTT. Its protein product is CASSLAQDQRYATEAFF.

The gene calls are TRBV19 and TRBJ2-7; D unresolved. Germline V gives CDR1 LNHDA, CDR2 SQIVND (reference sequence). The V end lost 1 base, the J end lost 3 bases, and 10 bases lay between the germline ends. The CDR3 spans 14 residues. The CDR3 region is CASSIGAQNYEQYF. The CDR3, as DNA: TGTGCCAGTAGTATAGGGGCACAGAACTACGAGCAGTACTTC.

The chain combines TRBV11-2 with TRBJ2-5, with 7 nucleotides matching TRBD1. The CDR3 is 17 residues long. Germline assignment: CDR1 SGHAT and CDR2 FQNNGV. Unmatched junction bases numbered 15, after V lost 3 bases and J lost 5 bases. The CDR3 sequence: CASSFSLGQQNRETQYF. The CDR3 region has the DNA TGTGCCAGCAGCTTTTCTCTGGGACAGCAAAACAGGGAGACCCAGTACTTC.

CDR3 sequence: CASSQGGLLGPEKLFF. CDR3 sequence (DNA): TGCGCCAGCAGCCAAGGAGGACTCCTAGGACCTGAAAAACTGTTTTTT. The chain combines TRBV4-3 with TRBJ1-4; no definite D call. This CDR3 is built from 16 residues. V lost 1 base to trimming and J lost 7 bases, with 16 bases between them. Germline V gene data show CDR1 as LGHNA and CDR2 as YSLEER.

The gene calls are TRBV18 and TRBJ1-5; D possibly corresponds to TRBD1 (6 bases). The germline V gene has CDR1 KGHSH and CDR2 LQKENI. Trimming cost V 6 bases and J 7 bases, with 13 bases left between them. The CDR3 length is 13 residues. CDR3 in DNA: TGTGCCAGCTCCAATTACAGGGACCAGCCCCAGCATTTT. This encodes CASSNYRDQPQHF.

The chain links TRBV15 to TRBJ2-3, with a possible D match to TRBD2 (6 bases). V was shortened by 5 bases and J by 3 bases, with 15 bases between the two germline ends. The CDR3 consists of 15 residues. Germline CDR1 is LNHNV and CDR2 is YYDKDF (reference sequence). The CDR3 DNA sequence: TGTGCCACCAGCCGCCCCGGAGGGGCGACAGATACGCAGTATTTT. Amino acids: CATSRPGGATDTQYF.

The chain recombines TRBV19 with TRBJ1-1; 9 bases fit TRBD1. The CDR3 has 13 residues. Germline trimming cut 7 bases from V and 1 base from J; bases unmatched to any gene: 1. CDR1 and CDR2 from the germline V gene are LNHDA and SQIVND (reference sequence). This CDR3 reads CASTDRGNTEAFF. The CDR3 nucleotides read TGTGCCAGTACGGACAGGGGGAACACTGAAGCTTTCTTT.

V gene TRBV3-1 (or the pseudogene TRBV3-2) combines with J gene TRBJ2-7; TRBD1 might be the D (6 bases). This CDR3 has 15 residues. The V gene's germline CDR1 is LGHDT and CDR2 YNNKEL (reference sequence). Trimming took off 1 base at V and 0 bases at J, with 10 bases between the two ends. The CDR3 nucleotides read TGTGCCAGCAGCCAAGGGGCAGGGGCCTCCTACGAGCAGTACTTC. The encoded protein is CASSQGAGASYEQYF.

The chain has TRBV5-4 and TRBJ2-1; D possibly corresponds to TRBD2 (6 bases). V gave up 1 base and J gave up 6 bases, with 8 bases separating them. From germline, CDR1 is SGHNT and CDR2 YYREEE (reference sequence). The CDR3 covers 13 residues. The CDR3 loop is CASSLHGSNEQFF. The CDR3 region has the DNA TGTGCCAGCAGCTTGCACGGGAGCAATGAGCAGTTCTTC.

The chain recombines TRBV3-1 (or the pseudogene TRBV3-2) with TRBJ2-5; D gene unclear. The CDR3 is 15 residues long. Trimming stripped 0 bases from V and 7 bases from J, with 15 bases between. Germline loops: CDR1 LGHDT, CDR2 YNNKEL (reference sequence). In DNA form, the CDR3 reads TGTGCCAGCAGCCAAGAAGTTGCTAGTCGTTGGACCCAGTACTTC. This sequence encodes CASSQEVASRWTQYF.

The chain employs TRBV3-1 (or the pseudogene TRBV3-2) and TRBJ2-1; 7 bases match TRBD2. The germline gives CDR1 LGHDT, CDR2 YNNKEL (reference sequence). The junction had 11 bases not matched to a gene; V was cut back by 2 bases and J by 10 bases. The CDR3 loop spans 15 amino acids. CDR3 residues: CASSQLSPSGSEQFF. Here the CDR3 DNA reads TGTGCCAGCAGCCAACTTTCCCCTAGCGGCTCCGAGCAGTTCTTC.

This chain links TRBV11-2 with TRBJ2-2; a possible D gene is TRBD1 (5 bases). CDR1 is SGHAT, CDR2 FQNNGV, per germline. Trimming stripped 5 bases from V and 0 bases from J, with 13 bases between. The CDR3 has 16 residues. CDR3 sequence: CASSPAGLPNTGELFF. The CDR3 bases are TGTGCCAGCAGCCCAGCAGGGCTACCGAACACCGGGGAGCTGTTTTTT. The entire variable domain, with the rest obtained from reference TRBV11-2 and TRBJ2-2, is as follows: EAGVAQSPRYKIIEKRQSVAFWCNPISGHATLYWYQQILGQGPKLLIQFQNNGVVDDSQLPKDRFSAERLKGVDSTLKIQPAKLEDSAVYLCASSPAGLPNTGELFFGEGSRLTVL.

The chain recombines TRBV7-8 with TRBJ2-3; a possible D gene is TRBD2 (6 bases). This CDR3 contains 12 residues. Germline V gives CDR1 SGHVS, CDR2 FQNEAQ. V lost 5 bases and J lost 4, with 7 bases in between. CDR3 nucleotide sequence: TGTGCCAGCAGCCCTAGCGCAGATACGCAGTATTTT. Residues: CASSPSADTQYF.

The V call is TRBV2, the J call TRBJ2-1, with D possibly being TRBD1 (6 bases). Germline CDR1 reads SNHLY; CDR2 reads FYNNEI. Trimming left V 8 bases short and J 8 bases short, with 22 bases between. The CDR3 is 15 amino acids. DNA of the CDR3: TGTGCCAGCTCTTCTCTCGGGACACTCAGGGATGAGCAGTTCTTC. It is translated as CASSSLGTLRDEQFF.

The chain couples TRBV4-3 to TRBJ2-5; 8 nucleotides line up with TRBD2. Germline V lookup: CDR1 LGHNA, CDR2 YSLEER. The junction had 14 bases not matched to a gene; V was cut back by 0 bases and J by 5 bases. CDR3 length equals 18 residues. The CDR3 sequence: CASSQDSLGGGLSETQYF. CDR3 coding DNA: TGCGCCAGCAGCCAAGATTCGCTGGGCGGGGGGTTGTCGGAGACCCAGTACTTC.

The CDR3 DNA follows: TGTGCCAGCAGCCCTCGGAGGCAGGAGCAGTTCTTC. This codes for CASSPRRQEQFF. This chain connects TRBV7-2 to TRBJ2-1; TRBD2 might be the D (5 bases). This CDR3 region has 12 residues. Germline V gene lookup returns CDR1 SGHTA and CDR2 FQGNSA. Trimming left V 5 bases short and J 10 bases short, with 12 bases between.

The chain links TRBV5-4 to TRBJ2-1; 7 positions agree with TRBD2. Trimming removed 0 bases from V and 8 bases from J; junction bases left unmatched: 8. Germline V CDR1 and CDR2: SGHNT, YYREEE (reference sequence). There are 15 residues in the CDR3. CDR3 amino acids: CASSLGTRSGDEQFF. For the CDR3, the DNA is TGTGCCAGCAGCTTGGGGACTAGGAGTGGCGATGAGCAGTTCTTC.